This T cell receptor (beta chain) is drawn from a study of identifying expanded T cells in peripheral blood (dated by TCRdb to between 2018 and 2021). Regarding the complete study: Four technical replicates, made by sequencing separate aliquots from the same pool of genomic DNA, were compared pairwise.

The immunoSEQ Assay, which uses bias-controlled multiplex PCR amplification of genomic DNA, was used to profile TCRbeta CDR3 regions. The authors' analysis ran thus. To quantify the absolute abundance of each unique TCRbeta CDR3 region, the sequences were collapsed and filtered. Differential abundance was tested with a binomial (Fisher-equivalent) model and with a beta-binomial model adding time-dependent variance fitted from healthy donors. Clones with fewer than 5 combined templates were removed, and a clone was called differentially abundant if the clone's Benjamini-Hochberg FDR was below 0.01. In the beta-binomial model, variance was expressed as a function of the total template count across the two samples, in the form v = (b*log(k)+a)^2. Entries here come from immuneACCESS through TCRdb and include only in-frame sequences with V and J called. Some clones fail to appear in such tables; in the studies checked, an unresolved V gene covers under half of the shortfall, and the cause of the remainder is unknown. The DNA was the basis for D and trimming; V, J and clone size are from that table. The sample table lists about 98,000 clones, about nine tenths of them with a count of one. The top ten constitute 14% of the sample.

No immune events such as infections were documented for the healthy donors during the collection period. Time-dependent variance in a beta-binomial model of T-cell clone differential abundance was calibrated using healthy-donor blood repertoires as a training cohort. There were roughly 10 healthy donors in the training cohort, of whom 3 were female and 7 were male. Donor ages ranged from 29 to 64 years, with an average of 43 years. Whole blood from each healthy donor was obtained from a commercial supplier and was collected at three time points roughly 13 days apart. For immunosequencing, genomic DNA was extracted from whole blood that had not been sorted. CDR1 and CDR2 (SEHNR, FQNEAQ) derive from the germline V gene (reference sequence). The CDR3 holds 16 amino acids from the cysteine to the phenylalanine. Only CDR3 DNA is held: 48 bases, read in frame from base 1. V ends up 5 bases short and J 5 bases short, with an unmatched junction base count of 7.

As for this clone: Its antigen is unknown. No much larger clone is present one base from it, and per-base qualities are unavailable.

General study outcomes and caveats: Variance in clone template counts between roughly 2-week samples significantly increased with total template count across all healthy donors. Across all healthy-donor time intervals, the beta-binomial model significantly lowered both the number of clones called differentially abundant and the false-positive rate. It was expected by the authors that biological variance in healthy repertoires might increase further over much longer intervals, such as months to years. The binomial model flagged 0.9 to 1.5 differentially abundant clones between technical replicates, compared with approximately 16 over about 2 weeks and 19 over roughly 4 weeks.

Material for sequencing was blood. The rearrangement joined TRBV7-9 to TRBJ1-6; a stretch of 9 junction bases matches TRBD1. The origin of this receptor is a person aged 18 to 75 in good health. CDR3 reads: CASSPSGTGHNSPLHF. The DNA is as follows: TGTGCCAGCAGCCCCTCCGGGACAGGGCATAATTCACCCCTCCACTTT.